One T cell receptor beta chain is described in this entry. This clonotype is a singleton in its sample. Its antigen is currently not known. It has no much larger one-base neighbor in the sample; base qualities were not kept. A single read offers scant evidence. The CDR3 holds 14 amino acids from the cysteine to the phenylalanine. Only the CDR3 part of the read is kept: 42 bases, read in frame from the first base. The germline V gene encodes CDR1 MNHEY and CDR2 SVGEGT. From V the trimming removes 5 bases and from J it removes 0 bases, while the gene matches leave 3 bases of the junction unaccounted for. This entry belongs to a study of blood T cells in healthy people across ages (dated by TCRdb to the mid-2010s). Notes on the research overall: In model experiments, roughly one uniquely barcoded TCR beta cDNA molecule per two T cells was captured by template switching. For two donors (one aged 18 to 30 and one aged 80 or older), the study analyzed two additional independent replicas of 1 million unique cDNA reads from the same blood draw. To avoid experimental bias, donors of different ages were spread randomly across the sequencing lanes. Four age groups were formed from the donors: young (average 16 years), middle-aged (less than 40), aged (roughly 56) and long-lived (about 80). To track age-related changes in TCR beta repertoire diversity, the study relied on deep sequencing normalized with unique cDNA molecular identifiers.

The library was produced with 5' RACE. For sequencing, an Illumina HiSeq 2500 was employed. A second roughly 6 to 11 cycle PCR used a sample-barcoded 5' primer and a J-beta primer mix. A template-switch 5' adaptor carrying 12 random nucleotides introduced a unique molecular identifier onto each TCR beta cDNA molecule. Each sample yielded at least 2.5 million CDR3-containing paired-end reads. First-strand cDNA synthesis was performed from all RNA using the Mint cDNA synthesis kit, with priming by a TRBC-specific oligonucleotide. Following uracil-DNA glycosylase treatment, a first 18-cycle PCR with universal primers M1SS and BC2_uni_R was performed on all cDNA. Regarding the original processing steps: For normalization, 1 million high-quality reads, each with a distinct molecular identifier, were randomly selected from each sample. Instead of being binned into consensus sequences, reads with shared molecular identifiers were discarded. MiTCR, with a Q25 quality threshold and the strictest error-elimination algorithm, was used for CDR3 identification, clonotype clustering and error correction. A nonparametric unseen species model with Euler transformation was used to estimate a lower bound on total TCR beta diversity. The raw public data were reprocessed by TCRdb itself: fastp quality trimming at Q25, MiXCR clonotype calling, in-frame beta chains only. Every entry covers one CDR3 protein and lists the most common genes and DNA from its rows. The V and J calls, along with clone size, are taken from TCRdb and not from the paper's own processing. Counted in this sample were about 620,000 distinct CDR3 sequences; more than 20% of them appeared once. The ten largest account for 3% to 4% of the sample.

General study outcomes and caveats: There was a strong correlation between observed TCR beta diversity and the percentage of naive T cells measured by flow cytometry. Observed TCR beta diversity per million T cells fell roughly linearly with age, and a significant reduction was already apparent by age around 40. The CMV infection status of donors was not known, potentially confounding age-related changes in expanded clonotypes. Estimates of total diversity based on one million sequenced T cells were regarded as lower bounds and as underestimates. Compared with the aged group, the long-lived group had more naive CD4+ T cells, fewer expanded clones and increased TCR diversity, suggesting age selection. Conclusive comparison of naive and antigen-experienced compartments was prevented by the profiling of bulk unsorted PBMCs.

Systemically healthy Caucasian individuals from Russia, 35 to 40 in total and aged roughly 6 to 100 years, were included as donors. Approximately 9 milliliters of peripheral blood were collected from each donor into EDTA-treated Vacutainer tubes. Ficoll-Paque density-gradient centrifugation was used to isolate PBMCs, with at least 7 million obtained per sample. Total RNA, at least 5 micrograms per sample, was extracted from PBMCs with Trizol reagent. The percentages of naive CD45RAhigh/CD27high T cells were determined by flow cytometry on a PBMC aliquot from every donor. The sequenced sample consisted of blood. The clonotype was recovered from a man aged 70 or older in good health. The sequence joins TRBV6-2 or TRBV6-3 to TRBJ1-1; TRBD1 aligns with 7 central bases. The nucleotide sequence reads TGTGCCAGCAGTGGGACAGTCATGAACACTGAAGCTTTCTTT. Its protein reads: CASSGTVMNTEAFF.